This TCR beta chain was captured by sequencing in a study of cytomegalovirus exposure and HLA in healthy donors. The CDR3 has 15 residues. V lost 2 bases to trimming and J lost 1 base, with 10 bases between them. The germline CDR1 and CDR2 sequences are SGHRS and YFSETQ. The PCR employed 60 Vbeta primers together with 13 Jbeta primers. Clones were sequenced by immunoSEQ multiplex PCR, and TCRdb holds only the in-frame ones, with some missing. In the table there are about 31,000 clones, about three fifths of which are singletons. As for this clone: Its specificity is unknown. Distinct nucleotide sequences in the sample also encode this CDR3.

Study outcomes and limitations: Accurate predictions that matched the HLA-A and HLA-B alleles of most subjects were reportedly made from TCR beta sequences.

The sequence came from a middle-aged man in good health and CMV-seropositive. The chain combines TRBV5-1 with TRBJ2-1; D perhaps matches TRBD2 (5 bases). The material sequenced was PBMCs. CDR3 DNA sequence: TGCGCCAGCAGCTTAGGCCCGGGGTCCTACAATGAGCAGTTCTTC. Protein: CASSLGPGSYNEQFF.